This T cell receptor beta chain came from a study of control samples from healthy donors and cancer patients. Per germline, CDR1 SGHKS and CDR2 YYEKEE (reference sequence). This CDR3 has 12 amino acids. V lost 1 base to trimming and J lost 5 bases, with 5 bases between them. Sequenced by immunoSEQ multiplex PCR; TCRdb stores in-frame clones only, minus some. This table holds under 85,000 clones, 94% found once. The sequenced material came from blood. V is TRBV5-5 and J is TRBJ2-3; D remains ambiguous. This TCR derives from a middle-aged woman in good health. CDR3 amino acids: CASSLTVDTQYF. In nucleotides, the CDR3 is TGTGCCAGCAGCTTGACAGTAGATACGCAGTATTTT.